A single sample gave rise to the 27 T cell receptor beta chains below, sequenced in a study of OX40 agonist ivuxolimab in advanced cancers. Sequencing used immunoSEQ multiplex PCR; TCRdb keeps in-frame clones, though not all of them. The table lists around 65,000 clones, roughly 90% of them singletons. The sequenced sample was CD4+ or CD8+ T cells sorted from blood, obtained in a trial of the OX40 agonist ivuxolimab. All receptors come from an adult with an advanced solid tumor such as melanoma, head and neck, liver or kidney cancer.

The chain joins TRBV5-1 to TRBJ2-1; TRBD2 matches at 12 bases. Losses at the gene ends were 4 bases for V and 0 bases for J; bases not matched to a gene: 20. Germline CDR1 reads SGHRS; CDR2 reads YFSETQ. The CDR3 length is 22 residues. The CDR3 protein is CASSPGTGPGLAGWSSYNEQFF. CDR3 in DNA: TGCGCCAGCAGCCCAGGGACAGGCCCGGGACTAGCGGGTTGGAGCTCCTACAATGAGCAGTTCTTC. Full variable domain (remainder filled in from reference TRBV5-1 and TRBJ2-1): KAGVTQTPRYLIKTRGQQVTLSCSPISGHRSVSWYQQTPGQGLQFLFEYFSETQRNKGNFPGRFSGRQFSNSRSEMNVSTLELGDSALYLCASSPGTGPGLAGWSSYNEQFFGPGTRLTVL.

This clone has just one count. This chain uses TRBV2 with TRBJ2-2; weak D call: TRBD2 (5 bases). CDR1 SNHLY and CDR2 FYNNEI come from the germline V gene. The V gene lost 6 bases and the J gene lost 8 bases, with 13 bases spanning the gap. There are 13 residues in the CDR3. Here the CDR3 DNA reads TGTGCCAGCAGCCTAGGACTGGGTGGGGAGCTGTTTTTT. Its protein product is CASSLGLGGELFF.

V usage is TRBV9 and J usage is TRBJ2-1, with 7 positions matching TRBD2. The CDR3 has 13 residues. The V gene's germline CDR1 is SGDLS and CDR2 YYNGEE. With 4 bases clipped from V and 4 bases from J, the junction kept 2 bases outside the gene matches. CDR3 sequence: CASSRDYYNEQFF. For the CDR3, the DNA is TGTGCCAGCAGCCGGGACTATTACAATGAGCAGTTCTTC.

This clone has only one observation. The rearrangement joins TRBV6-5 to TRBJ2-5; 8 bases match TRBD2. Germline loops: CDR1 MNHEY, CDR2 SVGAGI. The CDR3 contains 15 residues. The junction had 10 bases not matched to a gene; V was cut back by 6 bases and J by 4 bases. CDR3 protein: CASSSGSGSGETQYF. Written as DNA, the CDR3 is TGTGCCAGCAGCTCCGGGAGCGGGAGCGGAGAGACCCAGTACTTC.

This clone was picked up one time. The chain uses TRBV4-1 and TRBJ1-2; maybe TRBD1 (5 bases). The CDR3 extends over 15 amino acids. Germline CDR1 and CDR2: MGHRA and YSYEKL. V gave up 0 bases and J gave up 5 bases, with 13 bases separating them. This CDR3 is CASSQEEGAWYGYTF. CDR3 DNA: TGCGCCAGCAGCCAAGAGGAAGGGGCTTGGTATGGCTACACCTTC.

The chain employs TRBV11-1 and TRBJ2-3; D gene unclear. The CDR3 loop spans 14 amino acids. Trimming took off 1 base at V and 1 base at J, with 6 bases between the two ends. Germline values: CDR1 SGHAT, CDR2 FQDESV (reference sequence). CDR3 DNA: TGTGCCAGCAGCTTAGATTTTCGCACAGATACGCAGTATTTT. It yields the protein CASSLDFRTDTQYF.

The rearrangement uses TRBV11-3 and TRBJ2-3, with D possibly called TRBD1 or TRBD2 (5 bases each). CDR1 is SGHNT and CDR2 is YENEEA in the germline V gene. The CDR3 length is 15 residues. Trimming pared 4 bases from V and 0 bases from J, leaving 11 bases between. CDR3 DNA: TGTGCCAGCAGCTGGTACGGGGCTAGCACAGATACGCAGTATTTT. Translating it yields CASSWYGASTDTQYF. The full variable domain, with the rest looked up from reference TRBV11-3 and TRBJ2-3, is EAGVVQSPRYKIIEKKQPVAFWCNPISGHNTLYWYLQNLGQGPELLIRYENEEAVDDSQLPKDRFSAERLKGVDSTLKIQPAELGDSAVYLCASSWYGASTDTQYFGPGTRLTVL.

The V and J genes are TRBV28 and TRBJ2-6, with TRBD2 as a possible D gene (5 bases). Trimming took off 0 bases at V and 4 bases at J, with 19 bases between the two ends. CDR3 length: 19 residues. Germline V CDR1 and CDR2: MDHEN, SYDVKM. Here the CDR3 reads CASSLWRVYSTSGANVLTF. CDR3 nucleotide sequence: TGTGCCAGCAGTTTATGGAGGGTTTATTCAACGTCAGGGGCCAACGTCCTGACTTTC.

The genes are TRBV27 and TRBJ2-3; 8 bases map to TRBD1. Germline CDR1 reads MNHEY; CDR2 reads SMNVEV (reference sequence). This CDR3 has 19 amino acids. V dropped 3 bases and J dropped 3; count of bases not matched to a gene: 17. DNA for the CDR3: TGTGCCAGCAGTTTGGGGAGTGGGGGGACAGGTCTACGGACAGATACGCAGTATTTT. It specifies CASSLGSGGTGLRTDTQYF.

The CDR3 spells CASSVVDSLTDTQYF. As DNA, the CDR3 is TGTGCCAGCAGCGTAGTCGACAGCCTCACAGATACGCAGTATTTT. This chain links TRBV9 with TRBJ2-3; possible D gene TRBD1, 5 bases. CDR1 is SGDLS and CDR2 is YYNGEE in the germline V gene. Between the trimmed V and J ends, which lost 0 bases and 2 bases, there was a span of 10 bases. The CDR3 length is 15 residues.

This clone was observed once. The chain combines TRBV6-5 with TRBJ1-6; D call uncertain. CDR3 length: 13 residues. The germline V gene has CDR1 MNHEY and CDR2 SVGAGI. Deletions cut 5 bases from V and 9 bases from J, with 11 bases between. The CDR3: CASSTLWSSPLHF. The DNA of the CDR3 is TGTGCCAGCAGTACCTTGTGGAGTTCACCCCTCCACTTT.

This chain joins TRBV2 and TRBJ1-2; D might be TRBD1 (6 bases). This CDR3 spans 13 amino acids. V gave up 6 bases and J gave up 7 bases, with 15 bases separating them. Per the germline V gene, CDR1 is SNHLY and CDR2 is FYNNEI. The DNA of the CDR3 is TGTGCCAGCAGACCTAACAGGGAGCTTGGCTACACCTTC. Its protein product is CASRPNRELGYTF.

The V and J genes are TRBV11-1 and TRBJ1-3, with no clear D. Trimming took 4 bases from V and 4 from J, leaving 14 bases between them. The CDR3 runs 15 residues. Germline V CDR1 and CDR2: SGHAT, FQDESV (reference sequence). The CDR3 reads CASSSSWREGNTIYF. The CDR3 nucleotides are TGTGCCAGCAGCTCAAGTTGGAGGGAAGGAAACACCATATATTTT.

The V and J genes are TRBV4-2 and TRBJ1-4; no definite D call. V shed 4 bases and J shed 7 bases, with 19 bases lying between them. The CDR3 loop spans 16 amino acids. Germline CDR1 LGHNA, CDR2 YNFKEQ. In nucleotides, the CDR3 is TGTGCCAGCAGCCTAGGAAGGGAGGGAAGCGGTGAAAAACTGTTTTTT. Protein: CASSLGREGSGEKLFF.

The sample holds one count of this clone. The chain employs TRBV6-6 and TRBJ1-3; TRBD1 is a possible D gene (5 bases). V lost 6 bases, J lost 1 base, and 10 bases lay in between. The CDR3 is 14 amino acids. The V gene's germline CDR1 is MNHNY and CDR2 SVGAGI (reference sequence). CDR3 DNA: TGTGCCAGCAGGACGGGGCTTTCTGGAAACACCATATATTTT. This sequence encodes CASRTGLSGNTIYF.

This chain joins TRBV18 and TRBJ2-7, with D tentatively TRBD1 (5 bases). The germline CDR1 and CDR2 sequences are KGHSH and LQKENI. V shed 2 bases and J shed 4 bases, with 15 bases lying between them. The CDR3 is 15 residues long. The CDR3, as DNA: TGTGCCAGCTCACCAGAATTCGGACATACTTACGAGCAGTACTTC. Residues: CASSPEFGHTYEQYF.

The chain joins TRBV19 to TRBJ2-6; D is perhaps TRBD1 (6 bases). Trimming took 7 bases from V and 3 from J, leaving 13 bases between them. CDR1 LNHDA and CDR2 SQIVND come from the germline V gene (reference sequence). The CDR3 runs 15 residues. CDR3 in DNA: TGTGCCAGTATGGATGAGGGGGTTGGGGCCAACGTCCTGACTTTC. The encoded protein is CASMDEGVGANVLTF.

In DNA, the CDR3 is TGTGCCAGCAGTTACTCGGGAGGGTCTCGGGAGCAGTTCTTC. Encoded protein: CASSYSGGSREQFF. The V gene is TRBV6-5, the J gene TRBJ2-1; 7 bases agree with TRBD2. The CDR3 contains 14 residues. The junction had 6 bases not matched to a gene; V was cut back by 0 bases and J by 10 bases. Germline V gives CDR1 MNHEY, CDR2 SVGAGI.

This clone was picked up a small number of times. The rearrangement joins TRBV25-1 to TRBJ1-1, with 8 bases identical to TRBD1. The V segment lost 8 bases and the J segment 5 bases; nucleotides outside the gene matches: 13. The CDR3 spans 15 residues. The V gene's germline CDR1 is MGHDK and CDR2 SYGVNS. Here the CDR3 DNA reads TGTGCCAGCGAGGCGGCAGGGGGCGCGGGGACTGAAGCTTTCTTT. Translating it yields CASEAAGGAGTEAFF.

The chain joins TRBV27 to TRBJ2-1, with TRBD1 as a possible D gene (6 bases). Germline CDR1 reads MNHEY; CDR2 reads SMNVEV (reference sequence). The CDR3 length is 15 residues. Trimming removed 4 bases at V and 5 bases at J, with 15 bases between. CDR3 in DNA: TGTGCCAGCAGTTGGGGGCCAGGGTTGGACAATGAGCAGTTCTTC. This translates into CASSWGPGLDNEQFF.

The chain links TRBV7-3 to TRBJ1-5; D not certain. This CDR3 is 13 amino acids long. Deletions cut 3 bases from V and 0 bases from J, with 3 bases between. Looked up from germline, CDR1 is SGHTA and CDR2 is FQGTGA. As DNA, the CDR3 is TGTGCCAGCAGCTTGAATAGCAATCAGCCCCAGCATTTT. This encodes CASSLNSNQPQHF.

In DNA, the CDR3 is TGTGCCAGCAGCTTATCGATTAGCGGGAGGGCTGCCAATGAGCAGTTCTTC. Translating gives CASSLSISGRAANEQFF. The chain recombines TRBV7-8 with TRBJ2-1; 11 nucleotides line up with TRBD2. CDR3 length: 17 amino acids. V dropped 2 bases and J dropped 6; count of bases not matched to a gene: 9. Germline V gene sequence: CDR1 SGHVS, CDR2 FQNEAQ.

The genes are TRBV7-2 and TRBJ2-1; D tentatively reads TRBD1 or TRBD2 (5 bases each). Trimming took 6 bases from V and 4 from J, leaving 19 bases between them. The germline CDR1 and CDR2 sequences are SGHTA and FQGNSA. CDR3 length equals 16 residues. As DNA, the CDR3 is TGTGCCAGCAGACTCCACGGGACCAAGCGATACAATGAGCAGTTCTTC. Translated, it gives CASRLHGTKRYNEQFF.

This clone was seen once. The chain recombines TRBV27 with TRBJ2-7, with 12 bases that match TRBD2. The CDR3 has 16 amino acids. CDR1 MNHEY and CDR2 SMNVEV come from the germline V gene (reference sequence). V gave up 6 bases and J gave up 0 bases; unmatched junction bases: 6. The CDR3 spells CASSLRTSGDSYEQYF. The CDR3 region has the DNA TGTGCCAGCAGCCTCCGGACTAGCGGGGACTCCTACGAGCAGTACTTC.

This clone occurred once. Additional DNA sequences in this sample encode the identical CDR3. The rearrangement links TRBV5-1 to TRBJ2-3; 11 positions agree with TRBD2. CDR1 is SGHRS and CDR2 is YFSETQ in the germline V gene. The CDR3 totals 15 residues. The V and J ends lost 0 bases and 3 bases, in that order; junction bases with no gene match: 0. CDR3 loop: CASSLASGRTDTQYF. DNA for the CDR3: TGCGCCAGCAGCTTGGCTAGCGGGAGGACAGATACGCAGTATTTT.

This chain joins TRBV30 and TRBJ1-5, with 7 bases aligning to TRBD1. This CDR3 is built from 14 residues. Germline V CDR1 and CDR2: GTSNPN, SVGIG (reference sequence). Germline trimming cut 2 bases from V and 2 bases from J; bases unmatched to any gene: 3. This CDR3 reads CAWSRGQGNQPQHF. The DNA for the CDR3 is TGTGCCTGGAGTCGCGGACAGGGCAATCAGCCCCAGCATTTT. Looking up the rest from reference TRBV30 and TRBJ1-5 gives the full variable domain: SQTIHQWPATLVQPVGSPLSLECTVEGTSNPNLYWYRQAAGRGLQLLFYSVGIGQISSEVPQNLSASRPQDRQFILSSKKLLLSDSGFYLCAWSRGQGNQPQHFGDGTRLSIL.

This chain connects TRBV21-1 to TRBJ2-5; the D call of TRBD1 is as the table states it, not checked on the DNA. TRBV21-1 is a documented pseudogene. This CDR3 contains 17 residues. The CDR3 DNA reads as TGTGCCAGCAGCAAAGAAGTTGGGGCCAAACCATCAGAGACCCAGTACTTC. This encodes CASSKEVGAKPSETQYF.